This passage covers 5 T cell receptor beta chains from one sample sequenced in a study of T cells in Graves' hyperthyroidism and ophthalmopathy (dated by TCRdb to about 2019). Libraries were constructed by multiplex PCR. These reads were obtained on an Illumina HiSeq 2000. The TCR beta CDR3 regions were amplified from RNA transcripts. The TCR CDR3 was subjected to a first round of RT-PCR using the HTBI primer set and the Qiagen OneStep RT-PCR kit. TCRdb redid the processing of the public reads, applying fastp at Q25 and MiXCR, and retained in-frame beta chains. Each entry merges the rows of one CDR3 protein and shows their most common DNA and genes. Counted in this sample were hundreds of thousands of distinct CDR3 sequences; approximately 20% of them appeared once. Approximately 48% of the sample is held by the ten biggest clonotypes. Material for sequencing was blood. The source of these receptors is a man aged 35-49 years with Graves' ophthalmopathy.

This clonotype was counted at least ten times. V is TRBV12-3 or TRBV12-4 and J is TRBJ2-3; D remains unclear. The CDR3 is 14 residues long. Trimming removed 3 bases from V and 2 bases from J, with 9 bases in between. The CDR3, as DNA: TGTGCCAGCAGTTTTTACGGGTCCACAGATACGCAGTATTTT. It specifies CASSFYGSTDTQYF.

This clonotype appeared many times. The genes are TRBV30 and TRBJ2-1; a possible D gene is TRBD1 (5 bases). Trimming pared 3 bases from V and 8 bases from J, leaving 23 bases between. The CDR3 has 16 amino acids. From germline, CDR1 is GTSNPN and CDR2 SVGIG (reference sequence). Here the CDR3 DNA reads TGTGCCTGGAGCGGTACCTATAATCTGGTCAGGGATGAGCAGTTCTTC. Amino acids: CAWSGTYNLVRDEQFF.

This clonotype was counted between two and nine times. The chain links TRBV29-1 to TRBJ2-3; no firm D call. Germline V CDR1 and CDR2: SQVTM, ANQGSEA. V dropped 7 bases and J dropped 6 bases, with 14 bases sitting between them. The CDR3 totals 12 residues. CDR3 sequence reads: CSARPSMDTQYF. The CDR3 bases are TGCAGCGCCCGACCAAGCATGGATACGCAGTATTTT.

This clonotype was seen many times. The chain couples TRBV6-2 or TRBV6-3 to TRBJ2-3, with 7 bases that match TRBD2. The trim removed 5 bases at V and 2 bases at J, leaving 7 bases unmatched. CDR1 and CDR2 from the germline V gene are MNHEY and SVGEGT. The CDR3 loop spans 15 amino acids. This chain's CDR3 is CASSLWEGHTDTQYF. The CDR3 DNA follows: TGTGCCAGCAGTCTTTGGGAGGGCCACACAGATACGCAGTATTTT.

This clonotype was seen many times. V and J are TRBV11-1 and TRBJ2-1; 14 positions match TRBD2. Germline lookup yields CDR1 SGHAT and CDR2 FQDESV (reference sequence). The CDR3 loop spans 15 amino acids. V lost 7 bases and J lost 8; bases outside the gene matches: 7. Here the CDR3 DNA reads TGTGCCAGCATGGGGACTAGCGGGAGAGGGCATGAGCAGTTCTTC. Its protein product is CASMGTSGRGHEQFF.